This T cell receptor beta chain is drawn from a study of beta chain features in type 1 diabetes. Study-level findings and limits: PCR might preferentially amplify shorter templates, equally in patients and controls.

Once sorted, every population was more than 98% pure. Sequencing targeted expressed TCRB transcripts, as all isolated RNA had been reverse transcribed. Some 3.3 million reads per sample on average were obtained from naive, central memory and regulatory T cell samples. Here immunoSEQ multiplex PCR was the method, and the copy in TCRdb shows in-frame clones only, minus some. There are 250,000 to 400,000 clones in the sample; less than 15% occur only once, and over 5.5% lies in the top ten. This CDR3 comprises 17 residues. V was clipped by 2 bases and J by 2 bases; unmatched bases: 8. Germline V gene lookup returns CDR1 MNHNS and CDR2 SASEGT. Comment on this clone: Its antigen is undetermined.

J is TRBJ2-2 and V is TRBV6-1; TRBD1 matches 7 bases. This sequence was found in a man in his thirties or forties in good health. The sample taken for sequencing was central memory CD4+ T cells from blood. The CDR3 loop is CASSESSGTVNTGELFF. CDR3 coding DNA: TGTGCCAGCAGTGAATCTTCCGGGACAGTTAACACCGGGGAGCTGTTTTTT.